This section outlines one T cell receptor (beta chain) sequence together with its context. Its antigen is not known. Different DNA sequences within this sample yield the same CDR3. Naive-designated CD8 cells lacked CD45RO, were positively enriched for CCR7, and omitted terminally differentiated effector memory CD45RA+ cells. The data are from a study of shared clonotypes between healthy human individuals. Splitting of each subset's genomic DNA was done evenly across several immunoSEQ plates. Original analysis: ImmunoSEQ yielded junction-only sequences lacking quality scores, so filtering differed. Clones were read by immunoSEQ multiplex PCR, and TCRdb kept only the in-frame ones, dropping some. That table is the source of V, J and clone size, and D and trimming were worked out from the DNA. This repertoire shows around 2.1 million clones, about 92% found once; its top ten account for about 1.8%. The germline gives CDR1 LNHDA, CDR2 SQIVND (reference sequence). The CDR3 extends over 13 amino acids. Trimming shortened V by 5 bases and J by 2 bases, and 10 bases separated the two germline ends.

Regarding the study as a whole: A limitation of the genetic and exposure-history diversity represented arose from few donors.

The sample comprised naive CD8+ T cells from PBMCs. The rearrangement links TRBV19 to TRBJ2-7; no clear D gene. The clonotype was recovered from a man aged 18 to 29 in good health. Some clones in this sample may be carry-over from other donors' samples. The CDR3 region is CASSPRGTYEQYF. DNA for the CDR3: TGTGCCAGTAGTCCTAGAGGCACCTACGAGCAGTACTTC.